This TCR beta chain comes out of a study of graft-versus-host responses after intestinal transplantation. Study context: Multivisceral, liver-intestinal, or isolated intestinal grafts were transplanted into recipients. For approximately three years after anti-thymocyte globulin induction, all recipients took tacrolimus and steroids.

Only one count was recorded for this clone. As yet, its antigen is unknown. Study-wide points: There was an association between peak levels of circulating GvH clones and early post-transplant HvG declines. Detection of GvH clones occurred in recipient marrow, and some had their first appearance in ileum or blood.

The protocol was immunoSEQ multiplex PCR, while the TCRdb copy is restricted to in-frame clones and leaves out a portion. The sample consists of 100,000 or so clones, approximately 90% of them appearing once. The sample was unstimulated CD4+ T cells sorted from spleen or lymph node cells, taken before intestinal transplant. The sequence was obtained from a human donor who received an intestinal transplant.

This CDR3 reads CASSPQVGQTQYF. The CDR3 bases are TGTGCCAGCAGTCCACAGGTCGGGCAGACCCAGTACTTC. The J gene is TRBJ2-5, the V gene TRBV6-4; D possibly corresponds to TRBD1 (5 bases). This CDR3 region has 13 residues. Germline CDR1 is MRHNA and CDR2 is SNTAGT. V lost 5 bases and J 6 bases, leaving 13 bases between the germline ends.